This is a list of T cell receptor beta chains from one sample in a study of metastatic and nonmetastatic thyroid tumors. TCRdb used MiXCR to call clones anew from the PCR reads. Seen here are over 25,000 clones, less than 14% observed once, and the top ten hold approximately 15%. Sequenced material: blood. These receptors were collected from a female donor with papillary thyroid cancer or a benign thyroid nodule (not recorded which). Some clones in this sample may be carry-over from other donors' samples. CDR3s include the opening cysteine and the closing phenylalanine or tryptophan. The order of the fields is CDR3 length, D gene, clone size, V gene, J gene, CDR3 DNA, CDR3 protein. The D gene is left open where the match is weak. Only part of the rows carry a size: once, few, many, or a class if the clone is expanded.

16	TRBD1	many	TRBV18	TRBJ1-2	TGTGCCAGCTCACCTCTCCGGGACAGGGCGGCCTATGGCTACACCTTC	CASSPLRDRAAYGYTF
16	NA	many	TRBV4-1	TRBJ2-7	TGCGCCAGCAGCCAAGAAATGGGGCCCGGGTCCTACGAGCAGTACTTC	CASSQEMGPGSYEQYF
16	TRBD2	NA	TRBV20-1	TRBJ2-5	TGCAGTGCTAGAACGTCTAGCGGGGGGGATCAAGAGACCCAGTACTTC	CSARTSSGGDQETQYF
15	NA	many	TRBV4-2	TRBJ1-4	TGTGCCAGCAGCCTTGACAGCCCGAATAATGAAAAACTGTTTTTT	CASSLDSPNNEKLFF
13	NA	NA	TRBV20-1	TRBJ2-1	TGCAGTGCTAGTGAGGGGCAGGGGAATGAGCAGTTCTTC	CSASEGQGNEQFF
13	TRBD1	many	TRBV10-3	TRBJ2-1	TGTGCCTCCGACAGGGGGCCTAACAATGAGCAGTTCTTC	CASDRGPNNEQFF
15	NA	many	TRBV15	TRBJ2-1	TGTGCCACCAGCAGAGGCTGGAGCTCCTACAATGAGCAGTTCTTC	CATSRGWSSYNEQFF
16	TRBD1	many	TRBV7-2	TRBJ1-2	TGTGCCAGCAGCTTTCGACAGGGCTACGCGTTAGATGGCTACACCTTC	CASSFRQGYALDGYTF
11	NA	many	TRBV7-2	TRBJ1-1	TGTGCCAGCAGCGCCTCCGGGAAAGCTTTCTTT	CASSASGKAFF
14	NA	many	TRBV29-1	TRBJ2-1	TGCAGCGTTGTCTCCCAGGGCCTCTACAATGAGCAGTTCTTC	CSVVSQGLYNEQFF
15	TRBD2	many	TRBV19	TRBJ2-3	TGTGCCAGTAGTATCACTAGCGGTATTAGGGATACGCAGTATTTT	CASSITSGIRDTQYF
12	NA	many	TRBV10-3	TRBJ2-7	TGTGCCATCAGTGATAAAGCCTACGAGCAGTACTTC	CAISDKAYEQYF
15	NA	many	TRBV28	TRBJ2-7	TGTGCCAGCAGTACCACGGGAACAGGTCCCCACGAGCAGTACTTC	CASSTTGTGPHEQYF
13	NA	few	TRBV15	TRBJ1-2	TGTGCCACCAGTCAGGACAGTAACTATGGCTACACCTTC	CATSQDSNYGYTF
14	NA	many	TRBV12-5	TRBJ1-3	TGTGCTAGTGGACTCAGCCTCTCTGGAAACACCATATATTTT	CASGLSLSGNTIYF
14	NA	many	TRBV9	TRBJ2-1	TGTGCCAGCAGCCCTAGGAGCTCCTACAATGAGCAGTTCTTC	CASSPRSSYNEQFF
15	TRBD2	many	TRBV20-1	TRBJ2-3	TGCAGTGCTAGACGGACTAGCGGGAGGACAGATACGCAGTATTTT	CSARRTSGRTDTQYF
14	NA	NA	TRBV6-1	TRBJ1-3	TGTGCCAGCAGTCCTCGGGAGACCCGCCGAACCATATATTTT	CASSPRETRRTIYF
12	NA	many	TRBV7-9	TRBJ2-2	TGTGCCAGCAGCTCAAATGGATTGGAGCTGTTTTTT	CASSSNGLELFF
16	NA	many	TRBV6-5	TRBJ1-4	TGTGCCAGCAGTTACGGAATAGGGACACCCTATGAAAAACTGTTTTTT	CASSYGIGTPYEKLFF
16	TRBD1	many	TRBV6-1	TRBJ2-7	TGTGCCAGCAGTGCATCCCCGACAGGGGGTAACTACGAGCAGTACTTC	CASSASPTGGNYEQYF
17	TRBD2	NA	TRBV12-3/TRBV12-4	TRBJ2-1	TGTGCCAGCAGTTCCCATCCCGGGACTAGCGTATACAATGAGCAGTTCTTC	CASSSHPGTSVYNEQFF
13	NA	NA	TRBV10-3	TRBJ2-3	TGTGCAATCGCAGGGACCAGCACAGAAACGCAGTATTTT	CAIAGTSTETQYF
13	TRBD1	many	TRBV30	TRBJ2-5	TGTGCCTGGGGGTACAGGGGTTCAGAGACCCAGTACTTC	CAWGYRGSETQYF
13	NA	many	TRBV3-1	TRBJ2-5	TGTGCCAGCAGCCGGGGCGGAGAAGAGACCCAGTACTTC	CASSRGGEETQYF
15	NA	many	TRBV3-1	TRBJ1-4	TGTGCCAGCAGCCAATTTTCAGGGGTGGAGGAAAAACTGTTTTTT	CASSQFSGVEEKLFF
14	NA	NA	TRBV5-1	TRBJ1-2	TGCGCCAGCAGCCCGGGGGGGCCGAACTATGGCTACACCTTC	CASSPGGPNYGYTF
15	NA	few	TRBV12-3/TRBV12-4	TRBJ2-2	TGTGCCAGCAGTTTAGCGGGGGGGCGCACCGGGGAGCTGTTTTTT	CASSLAGGRTGELFF
12	TRBD2	many	TRBV20-1	TRBJ2-5	TGCAGTGCTTCGACTAGCGGAGAGACCCAGTACTTC	CSASTSGETQYF
17	TRBD1	many	TRBV4-1	TRBJ1-6	TGCGCCAGCAGCTCAGGGGGGGGAGTATCCTATAATTCACCCCTCCACTTT	CASSSGGGVSYNSPLHF
16	NA	NA	TRBV5-1	TRBJ1-2	TGCGCCAGCCGTCTTCTATACGTTTCACAGGGTGGAGGCTACACCTTC	CASRLLYVSQGGGYTF
18	TRBD1	many	TRBV12-3/TRBV12-4	TRBJ2-6	TGTGCCAGCAGTTTTGGCCAGGGGGTAGGATCTGGGGCCAACGTCCTGACTTTC	CASSFGQGVGSGANVLTF
12	NA	many	TRBV30	TRBJ1-6	TGTGCCTGGAGTAATCGCCAGGGAAGTTTCCACTTT	CAWSNRQGSFHF
13	NA	many	TRBV19	TRBJ2-1	TGTGCCAGTAGTACCCAGGGGGGTGATGAGCAGTTCTTC	CASSTQGGDEQFF
13	NA	many	TRBV7-2	TRBJ1-5	TGTGCCAGCAGCTTGACCCGGGATCAGCCCCAGCATTTT	CASSLTRDQPQHF
15	TRBD1	many	TRBV5-6	TRBJ1-2	TGTGCCAGCAGCTTCGGGACAGGGAACCTCTATGGCTACACCTTC	CASSFGTGNLYGYTF
17	NA	many	TRBV20-1	TRBJ1-1	TGCAGTGCTAGACCTAGACAGATCCACCCTGGGGACACTGAAGCTTTCTTT	CSARPRQIHPGDTEAFF
13	NA	many	TRBV6-1	TRBJ2-5	TGTGCCAGCAGCCCCCTTGATGGAGAGACCCAGTACTTC	CASSPLDGETQYF
12	NA	many	TRBV6-2/TRBV6-3	TRBJ1-1	TGTGCCAGCAGTCACGATCACACTGAAGCTTTCTTT	CASSHDHTEAFF
14	NA	many	TRBV12-3/TRBV12-4	TRBJ1-2	TGTGCCAGCAGCCGTTCGGGGGGCCCCAGCGGCTACACCTTC	CASSRSGGPSGYTF